Given below is one TCR beta chain in context. Sequenced by immunoSEQ multiplex PCR; TCRdb stores in-frame clones only, minus some. The sample yields about 90,000 clones, around nine tenths seen once. The sample is drawn from a study of blood T cell repertoires in COVID-19. The sequenced sample consisted of peripheral blood. The origin of this receptor is a man in his fifties or sixties with acute or convalescent COVID-19.

This CDR3 is CAWSVVSGNNSPLHF. In DNA form, the CDR3 reads TGTGCCTGGAGTGTAGTATCGGGGAATAATTCACCCCTCCACTTT. The V and J genes are TRBV30 and TRBJ1-6, with no clear D. Germline CDR1 GTSNPN, CDR2 SVGIG (reference sequence). The CDR3 has 15 amino acids. V shed 0 bases and J shed 5 bases, with 11 bases lying between them.